The clone carrying this TCR beta chain was seen repeatedly, ten times or more. Its antigen remains unidentified. These data are taken from a study of CD8+CD57+ T cells in acquired aplastic anemia. Notes on the study in general: Patients had approximately 29 CD8+ CDR3 sequences in common with controls (the shared set).

TCR beta VDJ and CDR3 were profiled, and genomic DNA was the template. Each CDR3 protein is one row after TCRdb ran MiXCR on the reads. The sample has hundreds of thousands of distinct CDR3 sequences; 25% to 40% are singletons. Selection for sequencing was limited to patients who had shown CD8+CD57+ cell expansion by flow cytometry. CDR1 SQVTM and CDR2 ANQGSEA come from the germline V gene. The CDR3 consists of 11 residues. The V gene lost 7 bases and the J gene lost 2 bases, with 5 bases spanning the gap. This chain links TRBV29-1 with TRBJ2-2; D call uncertain. Source material: sorted CD4+, CD8+, or CD8+CD57+ T cells (not recorded which) from PBMCs. The TCR was taken from a human donor with aplastic anemia. CDR3 residues: CSAANTGELFF. The CDR3 DNA sequence: TGCAGCGCTGCAAACACCGGGGAGCTGTTTTTT.